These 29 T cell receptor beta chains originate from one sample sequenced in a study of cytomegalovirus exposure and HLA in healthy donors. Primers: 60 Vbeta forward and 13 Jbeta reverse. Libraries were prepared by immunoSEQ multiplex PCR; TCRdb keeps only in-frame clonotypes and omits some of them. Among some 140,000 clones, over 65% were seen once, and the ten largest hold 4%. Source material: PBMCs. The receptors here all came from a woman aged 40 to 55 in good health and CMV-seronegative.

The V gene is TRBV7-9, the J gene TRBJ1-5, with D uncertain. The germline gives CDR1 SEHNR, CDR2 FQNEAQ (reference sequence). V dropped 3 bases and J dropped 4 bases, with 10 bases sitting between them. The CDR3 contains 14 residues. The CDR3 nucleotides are TGTGCCAGCAGCTTCCTTACAGAAAATCAGCCCCAGCATTTT. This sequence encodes CASSFLTENQPQHF.

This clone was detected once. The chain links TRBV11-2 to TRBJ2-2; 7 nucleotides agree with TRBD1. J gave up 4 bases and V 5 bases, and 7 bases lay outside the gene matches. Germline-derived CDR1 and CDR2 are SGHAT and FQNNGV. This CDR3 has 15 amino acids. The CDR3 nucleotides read TGTGCCAGCAGCCCAGGGGGAAGGATCACCGGGGAGCTGTTTTTT. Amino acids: CASSPGGRITGELFF.

CDR3 sequence (DNA): TGTGCCAGCAGCGTAGGGGGGCAGGGTGACAAAAACTATGGCTACACCTTC. This codes for CASSVGGQGDKNYGYTF. The genes are TRBV9 and TRBJ1-2, with a weak D call TRBD1 (6 bases). The CDR3 extends over 17 amino acids. Germline-derived CDR1 and CDR2 are SGDLS and YYNGEE. V was shortened by 0 bases and J by 2 bases, with 17 bases between the two germline ends.

CDR3 residues: CASSLGGGVEQYF. The CDR3, as DNA: TGTGCCAGCAGCTTAGGCGGGGGCGTCGAGCAGTACTTC. V and J are TRBV11-3 and TRBJ2-7, with a tentative D call TRBD2 (7 bases). Per germline, CDR1 SGHNT and CDR2 YENEEA. The CDR3 covers 13 residues. Trimming removed 1 base from V and 6 bases from J, with 10 bases in between.

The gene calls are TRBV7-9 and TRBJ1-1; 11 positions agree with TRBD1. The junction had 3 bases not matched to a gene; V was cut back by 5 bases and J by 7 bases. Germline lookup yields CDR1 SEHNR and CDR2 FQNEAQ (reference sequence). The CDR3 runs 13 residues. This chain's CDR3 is CASSRTGGGEAFF. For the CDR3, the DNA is TGTGCCAGCAGCAGGACAGGGGGCGGTGAAGCTTTCTTT.

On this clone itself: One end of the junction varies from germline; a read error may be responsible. CDR3 sequence (DNA): TGTGCCAGCAGCCAAGAAGTCGGGGGGGCGCGAGTTTTCTTT. It codes for CASSQEVGGARVFF. The rearrangement links TRBV4-2 to TRBJ1-4; tentative D call: TRBD1 (6 bases). This CDR3 has 14 amino acids. Germline V CDR1 and CDR2: LGHNA, YNFKEQ.

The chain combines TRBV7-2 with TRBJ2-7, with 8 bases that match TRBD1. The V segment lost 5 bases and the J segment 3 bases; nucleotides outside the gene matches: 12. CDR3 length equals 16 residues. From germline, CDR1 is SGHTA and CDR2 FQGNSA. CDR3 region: CASSEQTGGTFYEQYF. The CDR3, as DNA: TGTGCCAGCAGCGAACAAACAGGGGGGACCTTCTACGAGCAGTACTTC.

In nucleotides, the CDR3 is TGTGCCAGCAGTTCGGGAGCTTGGGATGAAAAACTGTTTTTT. This encodes CASSSGAWDEKLFF. This chain links TRBV27 with TRBJ1-4; D ambiguous. CDR3 length: 14 residues. Germline CDR1 and CDR2: MNHEY and SMNVEV (reference sequence). Deletions cut 4 bases from V and 6 bases from J, with 12 bases between.

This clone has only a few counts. The CDR3 loop is CASSPGTGSGYTF. The CDR3, as DNA: TGTGCCAGCAGCCCAGGGACAGGGAGCGGCTACACCTTC. V usage is TRBV7-9 and J usage is TRBJ1-2, with 9 bases identical to TRBD1. The trim removed 5 bases at V and 8 bases at J, leaving 6 bases unmatched. Germline-derived CDR1 and CDR2 are SEHNR and FQNEAQ (reference sequence). The CDR3 totals 13 residues.

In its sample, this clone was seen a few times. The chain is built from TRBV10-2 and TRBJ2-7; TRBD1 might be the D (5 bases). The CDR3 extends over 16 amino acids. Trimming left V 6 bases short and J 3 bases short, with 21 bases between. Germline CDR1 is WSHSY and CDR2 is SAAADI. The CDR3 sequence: CASSASSGRFLYEQYF. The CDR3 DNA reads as TGCGCCAGCAGCGCCTCCTCAGGGCGTTTTCTCTACGAGCAGTACTTC.

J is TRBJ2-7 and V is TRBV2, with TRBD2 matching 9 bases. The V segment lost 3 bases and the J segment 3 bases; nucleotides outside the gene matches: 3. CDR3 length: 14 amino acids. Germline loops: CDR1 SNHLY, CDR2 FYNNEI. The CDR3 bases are TGTGCCAGCAGTGAGCGGGGGGGCGTCTACGAGCAGTACTTC. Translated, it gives CASSERGGVYEQYF.

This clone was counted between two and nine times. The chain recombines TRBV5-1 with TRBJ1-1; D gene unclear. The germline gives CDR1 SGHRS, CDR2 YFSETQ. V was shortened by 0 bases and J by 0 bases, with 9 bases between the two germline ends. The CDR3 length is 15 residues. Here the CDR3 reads CASSLEATVNTEAFF. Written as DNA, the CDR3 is TGCGCCAGCAGCTTGGAAGCGACCGTGAACACTGAAGCTTTCTTT.

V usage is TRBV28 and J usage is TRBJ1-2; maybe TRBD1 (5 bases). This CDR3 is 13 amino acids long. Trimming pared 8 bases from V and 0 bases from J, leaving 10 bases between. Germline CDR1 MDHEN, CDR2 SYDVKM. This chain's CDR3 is CASQTVTNYGYTF. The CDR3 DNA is TGTGCCAGCCAGACAGTCACTAACTATGGCTACACCTTC.

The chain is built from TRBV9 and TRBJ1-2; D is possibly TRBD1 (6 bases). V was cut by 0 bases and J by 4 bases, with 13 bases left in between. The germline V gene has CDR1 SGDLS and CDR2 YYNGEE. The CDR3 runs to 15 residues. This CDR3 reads CASSVDLTGLYGYTF. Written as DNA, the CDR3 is TGTGCCAGCAGCGTAGACTTGACAGGCCTCTATGGCTACACCTTC.

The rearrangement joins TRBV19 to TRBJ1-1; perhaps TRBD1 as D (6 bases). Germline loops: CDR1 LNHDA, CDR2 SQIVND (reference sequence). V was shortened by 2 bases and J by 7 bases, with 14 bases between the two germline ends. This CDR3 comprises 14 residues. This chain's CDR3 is CASSIRGTVLEAFF. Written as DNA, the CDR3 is TGTGCCAGTAGTATAAGGGGGACCGTCCTTGAAGCTTTCTTT. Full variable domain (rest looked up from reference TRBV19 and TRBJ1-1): DGGITQSPKYLFRKEGQNVTLSCEQNLNHDAMYWYRQDPGQGLRLIYYSQIVNDFQKGDIAEGYSVSREKKESFPLTVTSAQKNPTAFYLCASSIRGTVLEAFFGQGTRLTVV.

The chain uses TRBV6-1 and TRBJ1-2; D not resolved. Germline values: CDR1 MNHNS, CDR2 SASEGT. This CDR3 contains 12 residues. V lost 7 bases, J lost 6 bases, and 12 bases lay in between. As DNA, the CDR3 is TGTGCCAGCATCCGGGTGACCGATGGCTACACCTTC. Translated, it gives CASIRVTDGYTF.

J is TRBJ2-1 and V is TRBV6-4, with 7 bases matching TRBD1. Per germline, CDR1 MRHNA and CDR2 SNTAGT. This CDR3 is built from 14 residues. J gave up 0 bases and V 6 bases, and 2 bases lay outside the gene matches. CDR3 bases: TGTGCCAGCAGCCGGGACAGCTCCTACAATGAGCAGTTCTTC. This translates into CASSRDSSYNEQFF.

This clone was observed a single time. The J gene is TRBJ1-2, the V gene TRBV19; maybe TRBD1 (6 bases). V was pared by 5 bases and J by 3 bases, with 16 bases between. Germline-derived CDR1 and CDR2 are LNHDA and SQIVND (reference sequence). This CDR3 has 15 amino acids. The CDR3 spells CASSQTGQTYYGYTF. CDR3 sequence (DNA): TGTGCCAGTAGTCAAACCGGACAGACGTACTATGGCTACACCTTC.

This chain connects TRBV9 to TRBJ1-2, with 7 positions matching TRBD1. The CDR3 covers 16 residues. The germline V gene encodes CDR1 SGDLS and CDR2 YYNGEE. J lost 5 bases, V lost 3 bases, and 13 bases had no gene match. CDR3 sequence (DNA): TGTGCCAGCAGCGAACCCGGGACAGACATTTTTTATGGCTACACCTTC. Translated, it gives CASSEPGTDIFYGYTF.

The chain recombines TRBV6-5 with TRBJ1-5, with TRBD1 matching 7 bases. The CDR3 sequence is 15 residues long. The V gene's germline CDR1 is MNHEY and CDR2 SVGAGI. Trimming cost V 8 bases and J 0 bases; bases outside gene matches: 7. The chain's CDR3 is CASGARGYSNQPQHF. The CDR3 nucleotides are TGTGCCAGCGGAGCCAGGGGGTATAGCAATCAGCCCCAGCATTTT.

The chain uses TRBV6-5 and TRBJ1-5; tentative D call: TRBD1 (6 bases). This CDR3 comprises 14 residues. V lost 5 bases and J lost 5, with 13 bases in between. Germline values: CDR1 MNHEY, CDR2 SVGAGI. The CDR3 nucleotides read TGTGCCAGCAGTCGCCGACAGGCTGATCAGCCCCAGCATTTT. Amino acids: CASSRRQADQPQHF.

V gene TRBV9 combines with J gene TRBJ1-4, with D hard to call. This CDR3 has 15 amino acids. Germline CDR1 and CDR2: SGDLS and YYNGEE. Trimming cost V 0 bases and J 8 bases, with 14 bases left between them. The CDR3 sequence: CASSVGGLRREKLFF. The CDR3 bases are TGTGCCAGCAGCGTAGGAGGCCTACGCCGGGAAAAACTGTTTTTT.

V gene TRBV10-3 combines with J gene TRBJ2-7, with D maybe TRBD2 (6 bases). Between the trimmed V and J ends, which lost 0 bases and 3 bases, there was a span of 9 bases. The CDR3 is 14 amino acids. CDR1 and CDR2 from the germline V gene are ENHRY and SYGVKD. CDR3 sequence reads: CAISESGGVYEQYF. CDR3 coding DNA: TGTGCCATCAGTGAGTCGGGCGGGGTCTACGAGCAGTACTTC.

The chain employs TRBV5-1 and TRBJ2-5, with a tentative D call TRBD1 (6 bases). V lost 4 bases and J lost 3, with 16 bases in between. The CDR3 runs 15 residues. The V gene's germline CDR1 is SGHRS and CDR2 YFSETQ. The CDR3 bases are TGCGCCAGCAGCCCTGGGGCCAGGGGAGAAGAGACCCAGTACTTC. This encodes CASSPGARGEETQYF.

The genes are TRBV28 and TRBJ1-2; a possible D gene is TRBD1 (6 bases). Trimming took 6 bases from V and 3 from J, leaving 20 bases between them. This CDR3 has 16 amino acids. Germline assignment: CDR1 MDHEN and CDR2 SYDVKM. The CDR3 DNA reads TGTGCCAGCAGGCCTCCCAAACAGGGTATGGACTATGGCTACACCTTC. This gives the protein CASRPPKQGMDYGYTF.

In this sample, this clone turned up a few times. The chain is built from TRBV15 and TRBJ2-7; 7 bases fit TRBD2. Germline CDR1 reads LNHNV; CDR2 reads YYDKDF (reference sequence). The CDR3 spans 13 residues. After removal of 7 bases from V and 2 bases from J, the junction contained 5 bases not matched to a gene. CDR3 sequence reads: CATKVGGAYEQYF. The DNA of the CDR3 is TGTGCCACCAAAGTTGGGGGGGCCTACGAGCAGTACTTC.

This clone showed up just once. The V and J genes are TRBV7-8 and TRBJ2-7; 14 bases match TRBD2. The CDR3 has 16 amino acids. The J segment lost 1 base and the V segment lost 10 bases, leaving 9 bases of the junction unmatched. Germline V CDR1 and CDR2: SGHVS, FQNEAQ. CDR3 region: CATRGLAGGGSYEQYF. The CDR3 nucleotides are TGTGCCACCAGAGGACTAGCGGGGGGAGGATCCTACGAGCAGTACTTC.

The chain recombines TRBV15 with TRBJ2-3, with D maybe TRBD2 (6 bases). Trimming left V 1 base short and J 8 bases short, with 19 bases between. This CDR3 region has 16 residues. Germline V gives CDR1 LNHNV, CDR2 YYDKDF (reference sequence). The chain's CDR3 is CATSRAEGFGAGTQYF. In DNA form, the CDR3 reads TGTGCCACCAGCAGAGCGGAGGGTTTTGGTGCCGGTACGCAGTATTTT.

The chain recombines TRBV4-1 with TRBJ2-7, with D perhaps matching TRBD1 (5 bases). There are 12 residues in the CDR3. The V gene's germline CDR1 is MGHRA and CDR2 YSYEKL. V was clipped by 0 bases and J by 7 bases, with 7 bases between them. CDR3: CASSQDRGEQYF. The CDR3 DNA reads TGCGCCAGCAGCCAAGATAGGGGAGAGCAGTACTTC.